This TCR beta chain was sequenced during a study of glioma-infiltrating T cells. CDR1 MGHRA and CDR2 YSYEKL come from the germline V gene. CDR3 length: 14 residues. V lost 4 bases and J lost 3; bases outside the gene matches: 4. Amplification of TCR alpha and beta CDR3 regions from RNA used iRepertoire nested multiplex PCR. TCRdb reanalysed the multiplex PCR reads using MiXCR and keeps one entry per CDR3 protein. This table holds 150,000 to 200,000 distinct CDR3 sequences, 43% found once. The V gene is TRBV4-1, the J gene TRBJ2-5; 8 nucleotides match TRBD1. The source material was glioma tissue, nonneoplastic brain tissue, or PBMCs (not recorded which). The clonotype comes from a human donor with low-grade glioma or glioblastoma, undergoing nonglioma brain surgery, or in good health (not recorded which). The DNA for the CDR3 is TGCGCCAGCAGCCCGCCGGACAGGGAAGAGACCCAGTACTTC. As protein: CASSPPDREETQYF.